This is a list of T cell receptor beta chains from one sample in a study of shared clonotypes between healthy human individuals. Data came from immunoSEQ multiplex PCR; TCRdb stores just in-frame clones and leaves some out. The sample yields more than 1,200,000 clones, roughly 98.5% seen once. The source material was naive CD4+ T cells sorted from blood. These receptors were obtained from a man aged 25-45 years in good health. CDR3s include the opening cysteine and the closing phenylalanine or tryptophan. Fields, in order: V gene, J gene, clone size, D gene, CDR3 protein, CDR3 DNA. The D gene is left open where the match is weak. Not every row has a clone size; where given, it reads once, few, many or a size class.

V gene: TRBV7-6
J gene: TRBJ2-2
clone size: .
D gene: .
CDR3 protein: CASRRRGSDTGELFF
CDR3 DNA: TGTGCCAGCAGGCGTCGAGGGTCTGACACCGGGGAGCTGTTTTTT

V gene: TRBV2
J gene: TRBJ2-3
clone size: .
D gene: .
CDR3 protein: CASSAVNTDTQYF
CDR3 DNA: TGTGCCAGCAGTGCGGTAAACACAGATACGCAGTATTTT

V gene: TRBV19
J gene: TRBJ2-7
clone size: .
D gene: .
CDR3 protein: CASSLGAEAYEQYF
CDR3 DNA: TGTGCCAGTAGTCTCGGGGCAGAAGCCTACGAGCAGTACTTC

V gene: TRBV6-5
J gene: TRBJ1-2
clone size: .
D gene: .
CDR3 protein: CASSYDRRYGYTF
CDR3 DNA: TGTGCCAGCAGTTACGACAGAAGATATGGCTACACCTTC

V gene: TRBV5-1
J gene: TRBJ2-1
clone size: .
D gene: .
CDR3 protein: CASSLGWNNEQFF
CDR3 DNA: TGCGCCAGCAGCTTGGGCTGGAACAATGAGCAGTTCTTC

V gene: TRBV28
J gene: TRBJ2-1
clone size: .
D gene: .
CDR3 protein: CASSPPTGSLLPFVYNEQFF
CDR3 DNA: TGTGCCAGCAGTCCTCCAACAGGTTCCCTTCTACCCTTCGTTTACAATGAGCAGTTCTTC

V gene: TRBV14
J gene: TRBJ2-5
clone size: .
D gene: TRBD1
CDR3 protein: CASSQFIVTAAGGPETQYF
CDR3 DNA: TGTGCCAGCAGCCAATTTATCGTCACTGCGGCAGGGGGCCCGGAGACCCAGTACTTC

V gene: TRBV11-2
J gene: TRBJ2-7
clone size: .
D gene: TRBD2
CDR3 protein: CASSLGLAGYEQYF
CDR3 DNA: TGTGCCAGCAGCTTAGGGCTAGCGGGCTACGAGCAGTACTTC

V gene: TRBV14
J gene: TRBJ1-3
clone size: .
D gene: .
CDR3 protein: CASSPTSRGNTIYF
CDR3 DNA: TGTGCCAGCAGCCCCACCTCGAGGGGAAACACCATATATTTT

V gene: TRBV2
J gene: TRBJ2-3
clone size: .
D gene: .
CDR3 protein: CASSEDWEADTQYF
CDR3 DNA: TGTGCCAGCAGTGAAGATTGGGAGGCAGATACGCAGTATTTT

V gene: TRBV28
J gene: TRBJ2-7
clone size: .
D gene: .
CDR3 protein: CASSLYRGVSSEQYF
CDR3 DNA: TGTGCCAGCAGTTTATATCGGGGAGTGTCTAGCGAGCAGTACTTC

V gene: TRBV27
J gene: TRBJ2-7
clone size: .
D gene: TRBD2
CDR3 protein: CASTMRTSGAYEQYF
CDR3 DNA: TGTGCCAGCACGATGAGGACTAGCGGAGCCTACGAGCAGTACTTC

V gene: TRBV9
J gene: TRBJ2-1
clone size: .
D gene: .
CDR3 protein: CASSVFAGGLEQFF
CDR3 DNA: TGTGCCAGCAGCGTATTTGCGGGTGGCTTGGAGCAGTTCTTC

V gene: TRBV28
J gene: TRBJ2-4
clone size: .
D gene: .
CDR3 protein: CASSPPGLTAKNIQYF
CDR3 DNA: TGTGCCAGCAGTCCCCCGGGACTTACGGCCAAAAACATTCAGTACTTC

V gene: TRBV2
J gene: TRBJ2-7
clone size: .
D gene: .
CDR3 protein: CASSEEDLSYEQYF
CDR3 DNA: TGTGCCAGCAGTGAAGAGGACCTGTCCTACGAGCAGTACTTC

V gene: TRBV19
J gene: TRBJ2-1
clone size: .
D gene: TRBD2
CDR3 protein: CASSLAGGYNEQFF
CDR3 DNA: TGTGCCAGTAGTCTAGCGGGAGGGTACAATGAGCAGTTCTTC

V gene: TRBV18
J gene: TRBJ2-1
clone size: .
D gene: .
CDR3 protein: CASSLKDYNEQFF
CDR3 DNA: TGTGCCAGCTCACTCAAAGACTACAATGAGCAGTTCTTC

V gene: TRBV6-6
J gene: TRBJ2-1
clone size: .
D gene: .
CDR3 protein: CASSPLRGGEQFF
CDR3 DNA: TGTGCCAGCAGTCCGCTAAGGGGGGGTGAGCAGTTCTTC

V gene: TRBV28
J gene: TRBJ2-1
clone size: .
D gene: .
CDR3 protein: CASSSTVEQFF
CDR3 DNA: TGTGCCAGCAGTTCGACAGTAGAGCAGTTCTTC

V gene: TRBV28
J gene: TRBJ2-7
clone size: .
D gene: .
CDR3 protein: CASSPPAREQYF
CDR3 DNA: TGTGCCAGCAGTCCCCCCGCCCGCGAGCAGTACTTC

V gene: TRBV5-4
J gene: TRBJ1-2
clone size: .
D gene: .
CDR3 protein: CASSLALGGNGYTF
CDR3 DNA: TGTGCCAGCAGCTTGGCCCTAGGGGGAAATGGCTACACCTTC

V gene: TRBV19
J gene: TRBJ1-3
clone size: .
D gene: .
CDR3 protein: CASSSTPGNTIYF
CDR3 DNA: TGTGCCAGTTCGTCGACCCCTGGAAACACCATATATTTT

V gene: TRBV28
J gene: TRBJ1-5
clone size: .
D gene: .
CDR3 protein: CASKLPGLINQPQHF
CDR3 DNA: TGTGCCAGCAAATTGCCCGGACTAATCAATCAGCCCCAGCATTTT

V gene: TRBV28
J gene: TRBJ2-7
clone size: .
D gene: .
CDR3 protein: CASSPSFRVRGEQYF
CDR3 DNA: TGTGCCAGCAGTCCCTCCTTTAGGGTGCGGGGCGAGCAGTACTTC

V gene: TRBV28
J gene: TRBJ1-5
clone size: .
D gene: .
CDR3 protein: CASSLGSRNQPQHF
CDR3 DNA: TGTGCCAGCAGTCTTGGGTCGCGCAATCAGCCCCAGCATTTT

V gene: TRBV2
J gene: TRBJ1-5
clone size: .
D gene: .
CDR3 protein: CASSGTLGSNQPQHF
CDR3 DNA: TGTGCCAGCAGTGGGACTCTTGGGAGCAATCAGCCCCAGCATTTT

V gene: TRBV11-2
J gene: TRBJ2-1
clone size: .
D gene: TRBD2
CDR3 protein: CASSHLAGGDPGYNEQFF
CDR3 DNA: TGTGCCAGCAGCCATCTAGCGGGGGGCGACCCGGGCTACAATGAGCAGTTCTTC

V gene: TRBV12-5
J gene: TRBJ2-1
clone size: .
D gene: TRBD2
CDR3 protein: CASGLVRAGGSSYNEQFF
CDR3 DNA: TGTGCTAGTGGTTTGGTACGCGCGGGGGGTAGCTCCTACAATGAGCAGTTCTTC

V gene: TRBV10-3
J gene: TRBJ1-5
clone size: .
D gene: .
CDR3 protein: CAISVNGQPQHF
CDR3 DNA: TGTGCCATCAGTGTGAACGGTCAGCCCCAGCATTTT

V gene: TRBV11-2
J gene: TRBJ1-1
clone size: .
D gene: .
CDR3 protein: CASLTGPGTEAFF
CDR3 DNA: TGTGCCAGCCTCACAGGCCCCGGGACTGAAGCTTTCTTT

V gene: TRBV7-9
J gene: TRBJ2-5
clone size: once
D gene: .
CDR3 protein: CASSPAAETQYF
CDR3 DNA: TGTGCCAGCAGCCCGGCGGCAGAGACCCAGTACTTC

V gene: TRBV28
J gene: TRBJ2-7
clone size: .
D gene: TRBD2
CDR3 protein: CASSPLDVLAGYEQYF
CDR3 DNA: TGTGCCAGCAGTCCCCTCGACGTGCTAGCGGGTTACGAGCAGTACTTC

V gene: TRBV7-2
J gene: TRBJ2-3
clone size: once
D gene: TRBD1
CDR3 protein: CASSLEVGQGARDTQYF
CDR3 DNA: TGTGCCAGCAGCTTAGAAGTGGGGCAGGGGGCGCGGGATACGCAGTATTTT

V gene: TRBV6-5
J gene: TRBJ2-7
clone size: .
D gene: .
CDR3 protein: CASKTGDSYEQYF
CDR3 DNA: TGTGCCAGTAAGACAGGCGACTCCTACGAGCAGTACTTC

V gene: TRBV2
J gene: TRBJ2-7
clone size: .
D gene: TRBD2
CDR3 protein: CASSVGPSGREQYF
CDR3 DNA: TGTGCCAGCAGTGTTGGGCCTAGCGGGAGGGAGCAGTACTTC

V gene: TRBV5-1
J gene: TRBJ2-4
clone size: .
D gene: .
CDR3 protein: CASSLSRDLGGAKNIQYF
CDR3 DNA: TGCGCCAGCAGCTTGAGTAGAGATCTCGGGGGCGCCAAAAACATTCAGTACTTC

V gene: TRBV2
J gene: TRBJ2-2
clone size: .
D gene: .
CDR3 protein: CASLAGGNTGELFF
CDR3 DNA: TGTGCCAGTCTGGCGGGCGGGAACACCGGGGAGCTGTTTTTT

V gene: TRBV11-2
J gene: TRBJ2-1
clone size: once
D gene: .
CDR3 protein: CASSSIRNVDNEQFF
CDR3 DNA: TGTGCCAGCAGCTCGATCAGAAACGTGGACAATGAGCAGTTCTTC

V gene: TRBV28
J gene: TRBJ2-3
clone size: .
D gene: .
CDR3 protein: CASSRIVTDTQYF
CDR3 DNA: TGTGCCAGCAGCCGAATTGTCACAGATACGCAGTATTTT

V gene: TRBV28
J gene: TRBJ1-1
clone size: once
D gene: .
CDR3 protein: CASRDDSLSEAFF
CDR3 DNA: TGTGCCAGCAGAGATGACAGTCTTTCTGAAGCTTTCTTT

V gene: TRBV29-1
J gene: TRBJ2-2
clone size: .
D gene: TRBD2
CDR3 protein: CSGRAGYGRGTGELFF
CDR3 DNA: TGCAGCGGGCGAGCGGGATATGGTCGTGGGACCGGGGAGCTGTTTTTT

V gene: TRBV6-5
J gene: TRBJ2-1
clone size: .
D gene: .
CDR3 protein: CASSYSTLASGQFF
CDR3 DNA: TGTGCCAGCAGTTACTCGACCCTAGCAAGCGGGCAGTTCTTC

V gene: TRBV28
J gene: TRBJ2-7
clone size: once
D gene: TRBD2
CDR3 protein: CASNPSGQYEQYF
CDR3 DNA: TGTGCCAGCAACCCTAGCGGGCAGTACGAGCAGTACTTC

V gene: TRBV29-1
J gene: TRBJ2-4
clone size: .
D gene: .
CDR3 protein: CSGSRTGNIQYF
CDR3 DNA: TGCAGCGGTTCAAGGACCGGGAACATTCAGTACTTC

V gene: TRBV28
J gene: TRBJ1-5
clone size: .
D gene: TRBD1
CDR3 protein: CASSSMGQRGQPQHF
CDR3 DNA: TGTGCCAGCAGTTCGATGGGACAGCGGGGTCAGCCCCAGCATTTT

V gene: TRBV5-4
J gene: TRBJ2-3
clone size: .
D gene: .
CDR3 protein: CASSFVGSRKDTQYF
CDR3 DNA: TGTGCCAGCAGCTTCGTCGGGAGCAGGAAAGATACGCAGTATTTT

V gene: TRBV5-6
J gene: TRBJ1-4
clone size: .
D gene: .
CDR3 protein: CASSLDPGEKLFF
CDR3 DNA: TGTGCCAGCAGCTTGGATCCCGGTGAAAAACTGTTTTTT

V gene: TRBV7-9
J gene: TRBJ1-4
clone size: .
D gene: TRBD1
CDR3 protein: CASSRTGFREKLFF
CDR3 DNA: TGTGCCAGCAGTCGGACAGGGTTTCGGGAAAAACTGTTTTTT

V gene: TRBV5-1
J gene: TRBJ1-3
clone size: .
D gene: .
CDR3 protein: CASSLVGGSGNTIYF
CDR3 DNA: TGCGCCAGCAGCTTGGTAGGAGGGTCTGGAAACACCATATATTTT

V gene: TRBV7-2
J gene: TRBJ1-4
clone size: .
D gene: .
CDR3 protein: CASSFSLNEKLFF
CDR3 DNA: TGTGCCAGCAGCTTTAGCTTAAATGAAAAACTGTTTTTT

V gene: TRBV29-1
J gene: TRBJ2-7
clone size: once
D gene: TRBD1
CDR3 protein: CSYQGTGVSEQYF
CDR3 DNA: TGCAGCTATCAAGGGACAGGGGTATCGGAGCAGTACTTC

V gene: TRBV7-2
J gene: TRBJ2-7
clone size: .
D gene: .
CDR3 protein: CASAGVGRSYYEQYF
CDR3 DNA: TGTGCCAGCGCTGGGGTGGGAAGGTCGTACTACGAGCAGTACTTC

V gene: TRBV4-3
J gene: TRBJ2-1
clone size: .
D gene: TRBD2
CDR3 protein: CASSHFSGNEQFF
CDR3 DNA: TGCGCCAGCAGTCACTTTAGCGGGAATGAGCAGTTCTTC

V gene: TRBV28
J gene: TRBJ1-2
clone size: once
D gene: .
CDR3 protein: CASSSQGGPDYGYTF
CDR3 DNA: TGTGCCAGCAGTAGCCAAGGGGGGCCAGACTATGGCTACACCTTC

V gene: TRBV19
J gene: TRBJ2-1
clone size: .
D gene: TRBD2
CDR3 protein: CASTSSGRAVYEQFF
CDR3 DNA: TGTGCCAGTACCTCTAGCGGGAGGGCCGTTTATGAGCAGTTCTTC

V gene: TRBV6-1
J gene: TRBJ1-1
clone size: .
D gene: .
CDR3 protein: CASSEQGGAEAFF
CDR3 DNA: TGTGCCAGCAGTGAACAGGGAGGGGCTGAAGCTTTCTTT

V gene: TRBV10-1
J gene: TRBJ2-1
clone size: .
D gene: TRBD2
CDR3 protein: CASSPSGRGVNEQFF
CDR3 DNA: TGCGCCAGCAGTCCCAGCGGGAGGGGAGTGAATGAGCAGTTCTTC